The TCR beta chain under discussion was sequenced for a study of T-cell memory formation after mild COVID-19. Study context: The TCR clusters were mostly specific to one donor.

5'RACE primed from the constant segment yielded TCR alpha and TCR beta cDNA libraries bearing sample barcodes and UMIs. TCRdb passed the 5' RACE reads through MiXCR, listing each CDR3 protein once. The table shows 350,000 or so distinct CDR3 sequences, with over 10% occurring only once. Germline CDR1 and CDR2: SGHTA and FQGTGA. Between the trimmed V and J ends, which lost 4 bases and 2 bases, there was a span of 14 bases. This CDR3 is built from 15 residues. Concerning this clonotype: As yet, its antigen is unknown.

Study-level findings and limits: CD4/CD8 balance held among clones contracting day 15 to 85, and later expanders leaned CD4+.

The specimen was PBMCs or a T cell subset sorted from them (not recorded which). The rearrangement joins TRBV7-3 to TRBJ2-5; D not certain. The sequence came from a man younger than 30 who had mild COVID-19 (a few samples of this study predate the infection). Cell type and time point are not known. The CDR3 sequence is CASSSLPGGQETQYF. The CDR3 nucleotides read TGTGCCAGCAGCTCACTCCCTGGCGGTCAAGAGACCCAGTACTTC.